This paragraph covers one T cell receptor (beta chain) sequence. Its antigen remains unidentified. The data originate from a study of CD4+ T cells in melanoma. Trimming removed 4 bases at V and 1 base at J, with 14 bases between. This CDR3 is built from 16 residues. Germline CDR1 reads SGHNT; CDR2 reads YYREEE (reference sequence). Findings and caveats of the study: Diverse differentiation states were reported for melanoma neoantigen-specific CD4+ T cells. CD8+ T cell, macrophage and B cell function reportedly correlated with neoantigen-specific CD4+ T cells.

Libraries were prepared by immunoSEQ multiplex PCR; TCRdb keeps only in-frame clonotypes and omits some of them. The data hold over 130,000 clones, with 80% to 95% observed a single time. The chain links TRBV5-4 to TRBJ2-2, with D perhaps being TRBD1 or TRBD2 (5 bases each). This receptor was identified in a human donor with melanoma. The CDR3 here is CASSPLGVRNTGELFF. The CDR3 DNA sequence: TGTGCCAGCAGCCCTTTGGGGGTCAGGAACACCGGGGAGCTGTTTTTT.